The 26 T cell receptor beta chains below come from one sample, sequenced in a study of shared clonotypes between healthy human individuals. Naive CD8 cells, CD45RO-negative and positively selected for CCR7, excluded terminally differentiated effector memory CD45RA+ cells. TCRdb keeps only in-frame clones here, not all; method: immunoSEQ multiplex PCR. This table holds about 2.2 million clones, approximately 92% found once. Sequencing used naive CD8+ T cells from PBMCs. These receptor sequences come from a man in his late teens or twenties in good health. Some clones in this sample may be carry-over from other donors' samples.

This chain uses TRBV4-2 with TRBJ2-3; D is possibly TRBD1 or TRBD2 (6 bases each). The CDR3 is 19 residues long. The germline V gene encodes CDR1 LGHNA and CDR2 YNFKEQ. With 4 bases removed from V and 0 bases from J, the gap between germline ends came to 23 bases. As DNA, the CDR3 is TGTGCCAGCAGCCCTTCTCCGGGGGCAGAGGAGGCTAGCACAGATACGCAGTATTTT. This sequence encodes CASSPSPGAEEASTDTQYF.

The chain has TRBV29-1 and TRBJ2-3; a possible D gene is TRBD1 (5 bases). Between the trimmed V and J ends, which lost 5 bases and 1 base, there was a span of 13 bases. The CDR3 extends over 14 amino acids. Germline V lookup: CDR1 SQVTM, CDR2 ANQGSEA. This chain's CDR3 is CSVYDRIGTDTQYF. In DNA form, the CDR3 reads TGCAGCGTTTACGACAGAATTGGCACAGATACGCAGTATTTT.

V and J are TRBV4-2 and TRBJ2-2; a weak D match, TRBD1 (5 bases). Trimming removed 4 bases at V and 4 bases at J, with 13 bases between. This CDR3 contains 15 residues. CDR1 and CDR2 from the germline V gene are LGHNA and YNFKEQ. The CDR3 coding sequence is TGTGCCAGCAGCCCACTAAAACAGGCCACCGGGGAGCTGTTTTTT. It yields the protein CASSPLKQATGELFF.

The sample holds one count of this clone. The CDR3 loop reads CASSPGAGQGLYGELFF. Here the CDR3 DNA reads TGTGCCAGCAGTCCAGGAGCGGGACAGGGGCTGTACGGGGAGCTGTTTTTT. V usage is TRBV27 and J usage is TRBJ2-2; 10 bases are shared with TRBD1. The CDR3 spans 17 residues. Germline lookup yields CDR1 MNHEY and CDR2 SMNVEV (reference sequence). The junction had 13 bases not matched to a gene; V was cut back by 5 bases and J by 7 bases.

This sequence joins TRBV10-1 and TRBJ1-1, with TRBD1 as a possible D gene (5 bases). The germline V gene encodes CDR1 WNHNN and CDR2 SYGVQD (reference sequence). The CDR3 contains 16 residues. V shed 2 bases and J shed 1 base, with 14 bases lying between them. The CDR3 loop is CASSEGTVAGNTEAFF. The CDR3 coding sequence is TGCGCCAGCAGTGAGGGGACTGTCGCGGGGAACACTGAAGCTTTCTTT.

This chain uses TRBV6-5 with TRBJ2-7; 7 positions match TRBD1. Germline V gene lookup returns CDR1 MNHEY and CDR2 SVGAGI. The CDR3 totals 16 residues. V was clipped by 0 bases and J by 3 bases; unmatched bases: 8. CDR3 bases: TGTGCCAGCAGTTACTCGACGGGACAGACTTACTACGAGCAGTACTTC. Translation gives CASSYSTGQTYYEQYF.

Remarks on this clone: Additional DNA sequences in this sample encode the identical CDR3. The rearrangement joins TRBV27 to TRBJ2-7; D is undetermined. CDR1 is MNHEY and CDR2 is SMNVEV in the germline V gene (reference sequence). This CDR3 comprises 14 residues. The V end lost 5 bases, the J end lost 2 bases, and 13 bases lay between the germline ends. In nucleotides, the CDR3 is TGTGCCAGCAGTCCCCCGGGTGGGACCTACGAGCAGTACTTC. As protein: CASSPPGGTYEQYF.

CDR3 in amino acids: CASSFHGDSYEQYF. Written as DNA, the CDR3 is TGTGCCAGCAGTTTTCACGGGGACTCCTACGAGCAGTACTTC. The genes are TRBV28 and TRBJ2-7, with a tentative D call TRBD2 (5 bases). CDR1 and CDR2 from the germline V gene are MDHEN and SYDVKM. The CDR3 extends over 14 amino acids. V dropped 3 bases and J dropped 0 bases, with 9 bases sitting between them.

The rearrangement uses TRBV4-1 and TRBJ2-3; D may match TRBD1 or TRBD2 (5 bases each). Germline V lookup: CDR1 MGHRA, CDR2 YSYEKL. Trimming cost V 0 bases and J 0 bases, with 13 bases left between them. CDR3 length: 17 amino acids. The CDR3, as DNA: TGCGCCAGCAGCCAAGAATGGGCCCGGGGCAGCACAGATACGCAGTATTTT. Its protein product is CASSQEWARGSTDTQYF.

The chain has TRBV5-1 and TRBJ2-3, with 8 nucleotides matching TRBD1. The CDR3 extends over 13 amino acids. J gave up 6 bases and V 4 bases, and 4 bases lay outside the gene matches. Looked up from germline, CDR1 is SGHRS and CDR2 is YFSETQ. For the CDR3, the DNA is TGCGCCAGCAGCATGACAGGGGCCGATACGCAGTATTTT. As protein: CASSMTGADTQYF. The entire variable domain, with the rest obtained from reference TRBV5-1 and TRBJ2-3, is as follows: KAGVTQTPRYLIKTRGQQVTLSCSPISGHRSVSWYQQTPGQGLQFLFEYFSETQRNKGNFPGRFSGRQFSNSRSEMNVSTLELGDSALYLCASSMTGADTQYFGPGTRLTVL.

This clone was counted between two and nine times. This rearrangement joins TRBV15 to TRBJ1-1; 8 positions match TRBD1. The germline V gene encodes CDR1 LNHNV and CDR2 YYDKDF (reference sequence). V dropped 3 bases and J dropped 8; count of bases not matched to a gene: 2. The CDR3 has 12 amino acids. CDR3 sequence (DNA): TGTGCCACCAGCAGTCGACAGGGGGAAGCTTTCTTT. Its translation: CATSSRQGEAFF.

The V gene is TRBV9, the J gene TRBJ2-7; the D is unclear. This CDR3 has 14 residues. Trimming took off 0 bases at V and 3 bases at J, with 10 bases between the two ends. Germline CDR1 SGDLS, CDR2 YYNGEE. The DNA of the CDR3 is TGTGCCAGCAGCGTAGCTAGTACTTTCTACGAGCAGTACTTC. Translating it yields CASSVASTFYEQYF.

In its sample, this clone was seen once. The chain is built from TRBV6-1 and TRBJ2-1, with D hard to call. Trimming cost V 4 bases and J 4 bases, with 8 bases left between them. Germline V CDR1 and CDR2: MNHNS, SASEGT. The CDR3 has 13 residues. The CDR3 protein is CASSGRLYNEQFF. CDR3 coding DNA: TGTGCCAGCAGTGGCCGACTTTACAATGAGCAGTTCTTC.

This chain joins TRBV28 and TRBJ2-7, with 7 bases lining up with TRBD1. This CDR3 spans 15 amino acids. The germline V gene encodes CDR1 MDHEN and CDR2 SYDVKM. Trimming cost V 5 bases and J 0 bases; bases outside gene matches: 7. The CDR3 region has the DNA TGTGCCAGCAGTGAATACCGGGACAGCTCCTACGAGCAGTACTTC. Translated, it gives CASSEYRDSSYEQYF.

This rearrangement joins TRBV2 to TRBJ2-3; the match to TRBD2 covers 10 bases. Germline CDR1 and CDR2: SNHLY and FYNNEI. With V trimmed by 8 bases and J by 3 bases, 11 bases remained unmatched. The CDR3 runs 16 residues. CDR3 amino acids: CASGGLAGVRTDTQYF. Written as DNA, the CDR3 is TGTGCCAGCGGGGGGCTAGCGGGAGTCCGTACAGATACGCAGTATTTT. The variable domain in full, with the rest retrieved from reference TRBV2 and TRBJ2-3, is EPEVTQTPSHQVTQMGQEVILRCVPISNHLYFYWYRQILGQKVEFLVSFYNNEISEKSEIFDDQFSVERPDGSNFTLKIRSTKLEDSAMYFCASGGLAGVRTDTQYFGPGTRLTVL.

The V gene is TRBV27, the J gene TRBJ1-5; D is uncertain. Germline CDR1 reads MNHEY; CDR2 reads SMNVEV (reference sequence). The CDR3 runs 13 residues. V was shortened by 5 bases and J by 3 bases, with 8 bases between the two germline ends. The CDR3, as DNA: TGTGCCAGCAGTACGGGTGACAATCAGCCCCAGCATTTT. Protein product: CASSTGDNQPQHF.

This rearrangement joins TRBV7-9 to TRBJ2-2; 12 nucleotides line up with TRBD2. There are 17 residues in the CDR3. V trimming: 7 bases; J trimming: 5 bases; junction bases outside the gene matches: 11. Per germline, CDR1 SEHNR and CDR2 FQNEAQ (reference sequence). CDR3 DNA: TGTGCCAGCACCCACCCTCTAGCGGGAGGGTATACCGGGGAGCTGTTTTTT. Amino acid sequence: CASTHPLAGGYTGELFF. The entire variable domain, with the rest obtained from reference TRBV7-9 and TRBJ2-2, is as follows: DTGVSQNPRHKITKRGQNVTFRCDPISEHNRLYWYRQTLGQGPEFLTYFQNEAQLEKSRLLSDRFSAERPKGSFSTLEIQRTEQGDSAMYLCASTHPLAGGYTGELFFGEGSRLTVL.

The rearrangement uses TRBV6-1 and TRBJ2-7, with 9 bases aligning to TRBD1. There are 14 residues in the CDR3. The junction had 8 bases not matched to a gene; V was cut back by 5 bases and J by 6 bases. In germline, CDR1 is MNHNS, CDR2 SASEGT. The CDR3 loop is CASSQRTGVGEQYF. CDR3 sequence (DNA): TGTGCCAGCAGTCAGCGGACAGGGGTTGGCGAGCAGTACTTC.

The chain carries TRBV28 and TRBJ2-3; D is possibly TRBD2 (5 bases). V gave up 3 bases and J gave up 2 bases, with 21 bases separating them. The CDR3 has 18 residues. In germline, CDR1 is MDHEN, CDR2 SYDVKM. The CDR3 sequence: CASSFATHLHGLTDTQYF. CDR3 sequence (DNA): TGTGCCAGCAGTTTTGCTACCCACTTACACGGACTCACAGATACGCAGTATTTT.

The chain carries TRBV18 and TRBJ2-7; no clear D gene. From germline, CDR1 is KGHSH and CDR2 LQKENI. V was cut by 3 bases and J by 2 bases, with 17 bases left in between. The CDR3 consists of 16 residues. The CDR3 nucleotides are TGTGCCAGCTCACCGCGAGACTTCCCCCGGGCCTACGAGCAGTACTTC. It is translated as CASSPRDFPRAYEQYF.

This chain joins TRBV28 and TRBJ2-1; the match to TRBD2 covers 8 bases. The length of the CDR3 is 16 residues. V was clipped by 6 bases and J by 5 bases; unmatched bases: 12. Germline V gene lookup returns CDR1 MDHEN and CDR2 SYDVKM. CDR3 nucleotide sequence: TGTGCCAGCAGCCCCCGAAGGGTAGCGGGGAACAATGAGCAGTTCTTC. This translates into CASSPRRVAGNNEQFF.

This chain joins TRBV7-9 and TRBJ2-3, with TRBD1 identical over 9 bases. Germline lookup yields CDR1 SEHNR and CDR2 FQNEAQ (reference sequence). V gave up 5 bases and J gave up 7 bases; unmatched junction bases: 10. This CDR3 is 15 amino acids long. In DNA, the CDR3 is TGTGCCAGCAGCCTCAAATGGGGACAGGGAAATACGCAGTATTTT. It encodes CASSLKWGQGNTQYF.

CDR3 protein: CASSTHGTGNTGELFF. The DNA of the CDR3 is TGCGCCAGCAGCACCCACGGGACAGGGAACACCGGGGAGCTGTTTTTT. The chain uses TRBV5-1 and TRBJ2-2; 8 positions agree with TRBD1. CDR3 length: 16 amino acids. Losses at the gene ends were 4 bases for V and 1 base for J; bases not matched to a gene: 6. Germline CDR1 is SGHRS and CDR2 is YFSETQ.

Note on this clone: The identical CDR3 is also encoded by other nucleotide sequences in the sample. Here the CDR3 reads CASSLSRGNEQYF. DNA for the CDR3: TGTGCCAGCAGTTTATCGCGGGGAAACGAGCAGTACTTC. The rearrangement joins TRBV27 to TRBJ2-7; D possibly corresponds to TRBD2 (6 bases). CDR3 length: 13 residues. The V and J ends lost 0 bases and 5 bases respectively, with 8 bases between them. Germline V lookup: CDR1 MNHEY, CDR2 SMNVEV (reference sequence).

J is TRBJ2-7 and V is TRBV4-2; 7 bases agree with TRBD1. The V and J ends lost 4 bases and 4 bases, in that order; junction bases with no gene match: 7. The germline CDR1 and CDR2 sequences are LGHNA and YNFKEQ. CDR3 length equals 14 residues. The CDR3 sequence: CASSPDRAAYEQYF. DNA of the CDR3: TGTGCCAGCAGCCCTGACAGGGCAGCTTACGAGCAGTACTTC.

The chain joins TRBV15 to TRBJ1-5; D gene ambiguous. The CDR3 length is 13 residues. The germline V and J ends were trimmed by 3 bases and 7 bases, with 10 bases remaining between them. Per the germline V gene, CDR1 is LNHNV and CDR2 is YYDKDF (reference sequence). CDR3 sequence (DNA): TGTGCCACCAGCAGGGCCCTGGGGCAGCCCCAGCATTTT. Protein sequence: CATSRALGQPQHF.